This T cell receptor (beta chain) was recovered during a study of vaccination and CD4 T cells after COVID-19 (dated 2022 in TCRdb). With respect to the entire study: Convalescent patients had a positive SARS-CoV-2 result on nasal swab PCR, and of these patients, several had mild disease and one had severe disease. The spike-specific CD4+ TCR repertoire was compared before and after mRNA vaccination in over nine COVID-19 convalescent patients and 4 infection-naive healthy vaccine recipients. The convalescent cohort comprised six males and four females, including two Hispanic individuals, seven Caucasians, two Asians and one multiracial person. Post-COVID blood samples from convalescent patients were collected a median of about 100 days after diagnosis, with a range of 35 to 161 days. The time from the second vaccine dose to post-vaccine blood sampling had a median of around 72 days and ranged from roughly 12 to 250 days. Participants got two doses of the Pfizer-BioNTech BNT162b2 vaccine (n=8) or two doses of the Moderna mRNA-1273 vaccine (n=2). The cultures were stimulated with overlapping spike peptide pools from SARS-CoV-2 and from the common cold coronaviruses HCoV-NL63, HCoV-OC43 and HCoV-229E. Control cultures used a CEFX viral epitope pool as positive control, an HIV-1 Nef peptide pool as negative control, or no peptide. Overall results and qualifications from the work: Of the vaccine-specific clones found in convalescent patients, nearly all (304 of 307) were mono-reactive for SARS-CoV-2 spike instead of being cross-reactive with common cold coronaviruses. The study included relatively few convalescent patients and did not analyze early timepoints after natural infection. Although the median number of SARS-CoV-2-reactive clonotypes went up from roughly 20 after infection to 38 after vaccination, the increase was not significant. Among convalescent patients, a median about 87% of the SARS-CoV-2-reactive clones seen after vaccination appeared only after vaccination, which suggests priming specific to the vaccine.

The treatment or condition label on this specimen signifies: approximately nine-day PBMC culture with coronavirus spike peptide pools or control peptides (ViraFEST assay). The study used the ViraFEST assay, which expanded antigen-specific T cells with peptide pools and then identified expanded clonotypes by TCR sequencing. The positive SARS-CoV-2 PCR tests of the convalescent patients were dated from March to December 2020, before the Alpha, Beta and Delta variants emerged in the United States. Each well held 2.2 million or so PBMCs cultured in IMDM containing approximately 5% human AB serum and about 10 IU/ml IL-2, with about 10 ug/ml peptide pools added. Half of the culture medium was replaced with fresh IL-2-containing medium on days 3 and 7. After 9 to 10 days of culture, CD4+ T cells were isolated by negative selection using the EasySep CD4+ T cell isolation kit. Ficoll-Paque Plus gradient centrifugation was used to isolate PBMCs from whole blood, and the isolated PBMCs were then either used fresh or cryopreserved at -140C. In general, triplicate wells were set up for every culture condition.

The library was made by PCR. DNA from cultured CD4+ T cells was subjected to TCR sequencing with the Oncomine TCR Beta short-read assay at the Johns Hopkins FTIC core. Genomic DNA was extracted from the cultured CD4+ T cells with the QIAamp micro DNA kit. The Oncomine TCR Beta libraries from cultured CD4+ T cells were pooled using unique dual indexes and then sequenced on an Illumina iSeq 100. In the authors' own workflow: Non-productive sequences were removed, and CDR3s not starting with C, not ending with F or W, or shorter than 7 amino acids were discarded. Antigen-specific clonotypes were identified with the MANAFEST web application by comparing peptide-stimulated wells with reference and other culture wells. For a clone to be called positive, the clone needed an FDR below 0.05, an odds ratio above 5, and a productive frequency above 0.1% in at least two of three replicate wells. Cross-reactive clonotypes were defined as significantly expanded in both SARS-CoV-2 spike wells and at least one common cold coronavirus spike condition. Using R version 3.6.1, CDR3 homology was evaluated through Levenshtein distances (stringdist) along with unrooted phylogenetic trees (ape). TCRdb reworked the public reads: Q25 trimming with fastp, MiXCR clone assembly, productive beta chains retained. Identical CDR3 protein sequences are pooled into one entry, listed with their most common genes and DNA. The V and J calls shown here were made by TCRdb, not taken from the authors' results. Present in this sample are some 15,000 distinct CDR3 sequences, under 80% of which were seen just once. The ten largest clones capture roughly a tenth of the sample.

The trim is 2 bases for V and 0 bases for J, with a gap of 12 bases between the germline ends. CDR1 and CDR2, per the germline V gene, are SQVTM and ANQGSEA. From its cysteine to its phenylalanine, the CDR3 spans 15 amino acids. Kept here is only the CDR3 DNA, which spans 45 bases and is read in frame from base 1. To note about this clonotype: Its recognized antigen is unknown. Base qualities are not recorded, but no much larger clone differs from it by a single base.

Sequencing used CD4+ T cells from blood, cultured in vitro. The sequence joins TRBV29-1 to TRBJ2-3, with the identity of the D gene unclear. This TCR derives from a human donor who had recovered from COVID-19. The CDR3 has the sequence CSVEPSRSSTDTQYF. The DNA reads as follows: TGCAGCGTTGAACCTAGTAGAAGTAGCACAGATACGCAGTATTTT.